These 18 T cell receptor beta chains were all obtained from the same sample, sequenced in a study of identical twins. TCRdb reprocessed the 5' RACE reads with MiXCR, giving one entry per CDR3 protein. The table has 650,000 to 750,000 distinct CDR3 sequences, less than 25% seen once. These data also formed part of another study, on T cells expressing NK-cell markers.

The sequenced material came from PBMCs. The receptors originated from a young woman in good health.

This clonotype has more than one count but fewer than ten. This rearrangement joins TRBV12-3 or TRBV12-4 to TRBJ2-7; 10 bases match TRBD1. The CDR3 spans 15 residues. The V and J ends lost 6 bases and 6 bases, in that order; junction bases with no gene match: 11. In nucleotides, the CDR3 is TGTGCCAGCAGATCCGGGACAGGGGAAAGGTTCGAGCAGTACTTC. This gives the protein CASRSGTGERFEQYF.

The sample holds a few counts of this clonotype. The chain employs TRBV9 and TRBJ2-2; D tentatively fits TRBD1 or TRBD2 (5 bases each). V was cut by 0 bases and J by 0 bases, with 15 bases left in between. The CDR3 contains 18 residues. Per the germline V gene, CDR1 is SGDLS and CDR2 is YYNGEE. CDR3 protein: CASSVAGAGTTNTGELFF. In nucleotides, the CDR3 is TGTGCCAGCAGCGTAGCTGGAGCCGGGACGACGAACACCGGGGAGCTGTTTTTT.

In this sample, this clonotype turned up a few times. The chain links TRBV5-1 to TRBJ2-1; 7 nucleotides match TRBD1. Losses at the gene ends were 4 bases for V and 10 bases for J; bases not matched to a gene: 14. CDR3 length: 15 amino acids. Germline V gene data show CDR1 as SGHRS and CDR2 as YFSETQ. The DNA for the CDR3 is TGCGCCAGCAGCCCCTGGACAGGATTAACGAAGGAGCAGTTCTTC. The encoded protein is CASSPWTGLTKEQFF. Variable domain in full (rest from reference TRBV5-1 and TRBJ2-1): KAGVTQTPRYLIKTRGQQVTLSCSPISGHRSVSWYQQTPGQGLQFLFEYFSETQRNKGNFPGRFSGRQFSNSRSEMNVSTLELGDSALYLCASSPWTGLTKEQFFGPGTRLTVL.

This clonotype was detected only a few times. V gene TRBV10-1 combines with J gene TRBJ2-2; no reliable D call. The germline V gene has CDR1 WNHNN and CDR2 SYGVQD (reference sequence). The CDR3 runs 14 residues. The ends were cut back, 3 bases at V and 4 bases at J, with 9 bases in the middle. The CDR3 coding sequence is TGCGCCAGCAGTGATGTTAGTCTCACCGGGGAGCTGTTTTTT. This encodes CASSDVSLTGELFF.

This clonotype appeared a few times. J is TRBJ2-7 and V is TRBV10-3; possible D gene TRBD1, 5 bases. There are 14 residues in the CDR3. V shed 4 bases and J shed 6 bases, with 16 bases lying between them. Germline-derived CDR1 and CDR2 are ENHRY and SYGVKD. The CDR3 reads CAISGLGGAREQYF. Written as DNA, the CDR3 is TGTGCCATCAGTGGGCTCGGTGGGGCGCGCGAGCAGTACTTC.

The gene calls are TRBV20-1 and TRBJ2-2, with 9 nucleotides matching TRBD1. This CDR3 contains 15 residues. CDR1 is DFQATT, CDR2 SNEGSKA, per germline (reference sequence). The J segment lost 5 bases and the V segment lost 8 bases, leaving 12 bases of the junction unmatched. In nucleotides, the CDR3 is TGCAGTTCCCGTCGACAGGGGGTAGGAACCGGGGAGCTGTTTTTT. This gives the protein CSSRRQGVGTGELFF.

This clonotype came up many times. V is TRBV7-9 and J is TRBJ1-1, with D perhaps matching TRBD1 (5 bases). Germline CDR1 and CDR2: SEHNR and FQNEAQ (reference sequence). This CDR3 spans 11 amino acids. V lost 5 bases, J lost 6 bases, and 7 bases lay in between. DNA of the CDR3: TGTGCCAGCAGCGTGGGGGCTGAAGCTTTCTTT. As protein: CASSVGAEAFF.

This clonotype was found a few times. The rearrangement joins TRBV9 to TRBJ2-5; D remains ambiguous. CDR1 is SGDLS, CDR2 YYNGEE, per germline. The CDR3 contains 14 residues. Deletions cut 0 bases from V and 2 bases from J, with 8 bases between. As DNA, the CDR3 is TGTGCCAGCAGCGTAGGAATAGAACAAGAGACCCAGTACTTC. Amino acids: CASSVGIEQETQYF.

Here the CDR3 reads CSAGDRGHGTEAFF. DNA for the CDR3: TGCAGTGCCGGGGACAGGGGGCATGGTACTGAAGCTTTCTTT. This chain connects TRBV20-1 to TRBJ1-1; 12 positions match TRBD1. This CDR3 spans 14 amino acids. The trim removed 6 bases at V and 5 bases at J, leaving 7 bases unmatched. The germline gives CDR1 DFQATT, CDR2 SNEGSKA (reference sequence).

V usage is TRBV6-5 and J usage is TRBJ2-7; D perhaps matches TRBD2 (6 bases). Germline V CDR1 and CDR2: MNHEY, SVGAGI. The CDR3 runs 15 residues. V dropped 2 bases and J dropped 7 bases, with 18 bases sitting between them. CDR3 nucleotides: TGTGCCAGCAGTTACGGGATAGCGGAACTACTGGAGCAGTACTTC. Its translation: CASSYGIAELLEQYF.

This clonotype turned up a few times. The rearrangement uses TRBV5-1 and TRBJ1-1; D is uncertain. V was pared by 3 bases and J by 2 bases, with 5 bases between. The CDR3 spans 12 residues. Per germline, CDR1 SGHRS and CDR2 YFSETQ. The CDR3, as DNA: TGCGCCAGCAGCTCCGCTAACACTGAAGCTTTCTTT. Protein sequence: CASSSANTEAFF.

V usage is TRBV4-1 and J usage is TRBJ2-1; no clear D gene. The ends were cut back, 10 bases at V and 9 bases at J, with 10 bases in the middle. In germline, CDR1 is MGHRA, CDR2 YSYEKL. The CDR3 loop spans 10 amino acids. CDR3 bases: TGCGCCACAGGCACTATTGAGCAGTTCTTC. The encoded protein is CATGTIEQFF.

This clonotype showed up just a few times. The rearrangement joins TRBV7-9 to TRBJ2-2; D call uncertain. Germline V lookup: CDR1 SEHNR, CDR2 FQNEAQ (reference sequence). The CDR3 is 16 amino acids. V lost 10 bases and J 1 base, leaving 19 bases between the germline ends. CDR3 DNA sequence: TGTGCCAACCAGACTTCAGCGACAAGGAACACCGGGGAGCTGTTTTTT. Its translation is CANQTSATRNTGELFF.

This clonotype showed up just a few times. The V call is TRBV13, the J call TRBJ2-5; TRBD1 matches 9 bases. The CDR3 is 15 residues long. Germline-derived CDR1 and CDR2 are PRHDT and FYEKMQ (reference sequence). The junction had 7 bases not matched to a gene; V was cut back by 5 bases and J by 3 bases. The CDR3 region is CASSPIGTGKETQYF. The CDR3 nucleotides are TGTGCCAGCAGCCCCATCGGGACAGGGAAAGAGACCCAGTACTTC.

In its sample, this clonotype was seen a few times. The chain joins TRBV20-1 to TRBJ2-5; 12 nucleotides agree with TRBD2. The CDR3 covers 15 residues. The trim removed 6 bases at V and 2 bases at J, leaving 7 bases unmatched. Per the germline V gene, CDR1 is DFQATT and CDR2 is SNEGSKA (reference sequence). The CDR3 protein is CSANGLAGTQETQYF. DNA of the CDR3: TGCAGTGCAAACGGACTAGCGGGGACTCAAGAGACCCAGTACTTC.

This clonotype was seen only a few times. The chain has TRBV12-3 or TRBV12-4 and TRBJ1-1; TRBD1 matches at 7 bases. Trimming at V came to 6 bases and at J to 8 bases, leaving 15 bases not matched to a gene. This CDR3 region has 15 residues. CDR3 loop: CASRARTGSLPEAFF. DNA for the CDR3: TGTGCCAGCAGGGCTCGGACAGGATCACTACCAGAAGCTTTCTTT.

This clonotype was detected many times. The V call is TRBV12-3 or TRBV12-4, the J call TRBJ2-3; the D gene is possibly TRBD2 (6 bases). V gave up 6 bases and J gave up 0 bases, with 10 bases separating them. The CDR3 contains 14 residues. CDR3 nucleotide sequence: TGTGCCAGCAGGGCGGACTACAGCACAGATACGCAGTATTTT. Translating it yields CASRADYSTDTQYF.

This sequence joins TRBV2 and TRBJ1-1, with D perhaps matching TRBD1 (6 bases). Per the germline V gene, CDR1 is SNHLY and CDR2 is FYNNEI. V lost 6 bases to trimming and J lost 3 bases, with 8 bases between them. There are 12 residues in the CDR3. The CDR3 spells CASRDSHTEAFF. CDR3 in DNA: TGTGCCAGCAGGGACAGTCACACTGAAGCTTTCTTT.